The present entry profiles one T cell receptor beta chain with its context. Produced via immunoSEQ multiplex PCR; TCRdb's table is partial and in-frame only. The repertoire has about 120,000 clones, more than 75% of them found once; the top ten carry 12%. This sample is part of a study of control samples from healthy donors and cancer patients. The sample was blood. This TCR was recovered from a man in his thirties or forties in good health.

The chain's CDR3 is CASSEKGSWGYTF. The CDR3 nucleotides read TGTGCCAGCAGCGAGAAGGGTAGCTGGGGCTACACCTTC. The J gene is TRBJ1-2, the V gene TRBV2; the D is unclear. The CDR3 has 13 amino acids. V lost 6 bases, J lost 8 bases, and 16 bases lay in between. CDR1 and CDR2 (germline): SNHLY, FYNNEI.